This entry features one TCR beta chain sequence. The assay was immunoSEQ multiplex PCR, and TCRdb's table has in-frame clones only and misses some. The data contain around 300,000 clones, 80% to 90% of them singletons. The data were obtained in a study of blood T cell repertoires in COVID-19. There are 14 residues in the CDR3. Germline V lookup: CDR1 SQVTM, CDR2 ANQGSEA. The V and J ends lost 3 bases and 6 bases respectively, with 17 bases between them. This receptor was identified in a woman aged 45-60 years who had recovered from COVID-19. This chain connects TRBV29-1 to TRBJ1-2, with D perhaps TRBD1 (6 bases). The specimen was peripheral blood. The CDR3: CSVEFGGTLNGYTF. In DNA form, the CDR3 reads TGCAGCGTTGAGTTCGGGGGGACACTAAATGGCTACACCTTC.